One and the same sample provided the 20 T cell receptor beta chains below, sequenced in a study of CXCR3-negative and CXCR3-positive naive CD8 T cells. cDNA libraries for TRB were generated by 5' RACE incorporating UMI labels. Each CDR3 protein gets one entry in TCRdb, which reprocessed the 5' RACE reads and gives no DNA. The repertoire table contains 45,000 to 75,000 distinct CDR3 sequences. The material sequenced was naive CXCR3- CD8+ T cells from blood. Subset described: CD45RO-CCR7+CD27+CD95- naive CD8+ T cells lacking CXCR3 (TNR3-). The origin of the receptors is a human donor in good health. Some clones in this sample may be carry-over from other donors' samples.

The CDR3 sequence: CASSQERAGELFF. V and J are TRBV14 and TRBJ2-2. This CDR3 comprises 13 residues. Germline CDR1 reads SGHDN; CDR2 reads FVKESK.

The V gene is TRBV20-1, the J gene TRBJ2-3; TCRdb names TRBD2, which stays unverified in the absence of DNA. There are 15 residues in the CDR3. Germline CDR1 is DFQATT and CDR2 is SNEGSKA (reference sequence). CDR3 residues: CSASQLAGGTDTQYF.

The CDR3 protein is CASSDQGEQFF. The gene calls are TRBV9 and TRBJ2-1; no DNA is available, so the TRBD1 call from TCRdb remains unchecked. The length of the CDR3 is 11 residues. The germline V gene encodes CDR1 SGDLS and CDR2 YYNGEE.

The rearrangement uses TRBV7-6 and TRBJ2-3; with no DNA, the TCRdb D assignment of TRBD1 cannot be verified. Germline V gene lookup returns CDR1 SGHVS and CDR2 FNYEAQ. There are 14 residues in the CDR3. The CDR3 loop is CASSFSGEADTQYF.

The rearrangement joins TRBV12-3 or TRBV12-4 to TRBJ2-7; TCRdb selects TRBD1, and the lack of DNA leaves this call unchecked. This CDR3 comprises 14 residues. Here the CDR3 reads CASSLNGRASEQYF.

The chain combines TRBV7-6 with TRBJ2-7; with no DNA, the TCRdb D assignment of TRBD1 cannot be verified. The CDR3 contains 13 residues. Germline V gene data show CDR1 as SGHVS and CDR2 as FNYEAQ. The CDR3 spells CASSDGQAYEQYF.

The CDR3 reads CASRQGRNQPQHF. This sequence joins TRBV6-2 or TRBV6-3 and TRBJ1-5; no DNA is available, so the TRBD1 call from TCRdb remains unchecked. Germline CDR1 and CDR2: MNHEY and SVGEGT. The CDR3 extends over 13 amino acids.

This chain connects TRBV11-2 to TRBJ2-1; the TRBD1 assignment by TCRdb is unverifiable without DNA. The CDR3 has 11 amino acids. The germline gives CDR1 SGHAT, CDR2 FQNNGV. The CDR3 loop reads CASKGVSKQFF.

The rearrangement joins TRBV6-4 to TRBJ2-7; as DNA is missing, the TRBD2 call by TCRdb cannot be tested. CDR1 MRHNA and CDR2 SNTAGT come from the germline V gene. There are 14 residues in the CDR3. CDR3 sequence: CASKLAESSYEQYF.

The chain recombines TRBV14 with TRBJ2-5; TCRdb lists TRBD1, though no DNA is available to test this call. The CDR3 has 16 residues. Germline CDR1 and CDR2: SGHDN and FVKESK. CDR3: CASSQVRQGERETQYF.

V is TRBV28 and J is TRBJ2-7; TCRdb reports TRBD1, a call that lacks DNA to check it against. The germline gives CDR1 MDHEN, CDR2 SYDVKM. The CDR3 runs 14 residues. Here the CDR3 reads CASNVRGLSYEQYF.

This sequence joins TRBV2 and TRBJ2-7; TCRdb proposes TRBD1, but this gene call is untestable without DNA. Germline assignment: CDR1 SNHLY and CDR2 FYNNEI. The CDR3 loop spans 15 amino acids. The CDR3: CASSFHQPSPYEQYF.

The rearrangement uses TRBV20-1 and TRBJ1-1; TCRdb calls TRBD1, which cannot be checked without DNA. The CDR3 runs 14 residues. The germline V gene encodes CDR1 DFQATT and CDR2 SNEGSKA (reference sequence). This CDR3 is CSARGGDKGTEAFF.

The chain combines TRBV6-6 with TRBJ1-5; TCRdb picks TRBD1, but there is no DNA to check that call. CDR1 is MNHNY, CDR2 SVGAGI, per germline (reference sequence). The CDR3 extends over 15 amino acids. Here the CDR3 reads CASSYPGTGYQPQHF.

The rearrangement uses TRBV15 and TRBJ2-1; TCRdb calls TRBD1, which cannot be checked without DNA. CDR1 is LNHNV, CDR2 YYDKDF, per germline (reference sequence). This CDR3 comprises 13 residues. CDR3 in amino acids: CATSRDRGLEQFF.

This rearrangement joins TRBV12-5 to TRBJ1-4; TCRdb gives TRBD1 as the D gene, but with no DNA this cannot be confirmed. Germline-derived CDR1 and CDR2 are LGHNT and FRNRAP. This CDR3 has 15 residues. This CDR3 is CASGSPPWGEGKLFF.

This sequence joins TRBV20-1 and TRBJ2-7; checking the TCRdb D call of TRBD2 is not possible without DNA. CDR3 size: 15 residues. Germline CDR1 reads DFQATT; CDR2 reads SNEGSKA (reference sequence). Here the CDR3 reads CSATGTSGVDYEQYF.

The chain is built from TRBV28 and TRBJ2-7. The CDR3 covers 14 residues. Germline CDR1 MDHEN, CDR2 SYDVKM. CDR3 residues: CASSEAISSYEQYF.

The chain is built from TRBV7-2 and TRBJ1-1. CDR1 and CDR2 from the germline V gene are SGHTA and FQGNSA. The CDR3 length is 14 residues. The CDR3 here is CASSITEVNTEAFF.

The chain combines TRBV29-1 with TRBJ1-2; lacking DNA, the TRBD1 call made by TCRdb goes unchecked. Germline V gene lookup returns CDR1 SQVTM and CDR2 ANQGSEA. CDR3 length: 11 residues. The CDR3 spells CSVDGGYGYTF.